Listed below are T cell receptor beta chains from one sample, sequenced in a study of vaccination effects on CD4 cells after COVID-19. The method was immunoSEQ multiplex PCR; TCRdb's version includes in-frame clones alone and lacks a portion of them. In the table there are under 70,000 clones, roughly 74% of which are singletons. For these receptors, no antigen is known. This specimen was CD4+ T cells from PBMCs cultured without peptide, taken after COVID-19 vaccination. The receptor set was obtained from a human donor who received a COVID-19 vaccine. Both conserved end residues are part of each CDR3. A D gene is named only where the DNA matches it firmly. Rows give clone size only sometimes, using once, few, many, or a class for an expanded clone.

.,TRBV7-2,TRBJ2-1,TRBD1,TGTGCCAGCAGCTTAGTTCCAGGGGGAGTGCAGTTCTTC,CASSLVPGGVQFF
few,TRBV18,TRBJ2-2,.,TGTGCCAGCTCACCGTTCTCGGACAGGAACACCGGGGAGCTGTTTTTT,CASSPFSDRNTGELFF
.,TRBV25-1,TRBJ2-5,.,TGTGCCAGCAGTGAATTTACAGGGTGGGAGACCCAGTACTTC,CASSEFTGWETQYF
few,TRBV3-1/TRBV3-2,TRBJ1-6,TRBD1,TGTGCCAGCAGCCAAGGACAGGGAAGATTTCCCTCACCCCTCCACTTT,CASSQGQGRFPSPLHF
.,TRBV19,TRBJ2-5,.,TGTGCCAGTAGTGATAGGGGAGCGGCGACCCAGTACTTC,CASSDRGAATQYF
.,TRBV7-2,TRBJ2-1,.,TGTGCCAGCAGCTTACCGGGGCACTACAATGAGCAGTTCTTC,CASSLPGHYNEQFF
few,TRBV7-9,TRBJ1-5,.,TGTGCCAGCAGCCAAGGGAAGGGAAATAGCAATCAGCCCCAGCATTTT,CASSQGKGNSNQPQHF
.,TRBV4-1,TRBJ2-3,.,TGCGCCAGCAGCGAAGGTCCCCTGAGTAAGGTAGGGACAGATACGCAGTATTTT,CASSEGPLSKVGTDTQYF
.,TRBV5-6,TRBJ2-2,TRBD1,TGTGCCAGCAGCTGGCTAGGACAGGGGGCCGGGGAGCTGTTTTTT,CASSWLGQGAGELFF
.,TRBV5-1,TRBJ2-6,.,TGCGCCAGCAGCTCCGAATGGTCCGGGGCCAACGTCCTGACTTTC,CASSSEWSGANVLTF
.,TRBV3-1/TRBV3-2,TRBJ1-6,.,TGTGCCAGCAGCCGGGAGAGAGACAGGTTTTCTCCTTATAATTCACCCCTCCACTTT,CASSRERDRFSPYNSPLHF